A selection of T cell receptor beta chains follows, all from one sample in a study of shared clonotypes between healthy human individuals. Some clones are missing from TCRdb's copy, which holds only in-frame ones; the method was immunoSEQ multiplex PCR. The data hold about 490,000 clones, with 60% to 80% observed a single time. The sample consisted of PBMCs. These receptors all come from a woman between 40 and 50 years old in good health. Some clones in this sample may be carry-over from other donors' samples. Both conserved end residues are part of each CDR3. A clone size is listed for some rows: how often the clone was seen (once, few, many), or a class if it is expanded.

>TRBV4-2|.|TRBJ2-1
CASSPLLAGGNEQFF
>TRBV5-5|once|TRBJ1-5
CASSLVGSDQPQHF
>TRBV15|few|TRBJ2-4
CATSTNTGADIQYF
>TRBV7-3|.|TRBJ2-1
CASSLKVAGDEQFF
>TRBV15|.|TRBJ2-3
CATSRTFDSRTDTQYF
>TRBV5-1|.|TRBJ2-3
CASSLDGLGYTQYF
>TRBV10-3|.|TRBJ1-1
CAISTGQGYTEAFF
>TRBV9|.|TRBJ1-4
CASSVGQGGGGEKLFF
>TRBV11-2|.|TRBJ2-7
CASSFPYGRRYEQYF
>TRBV27|few|TRBJ2-2
CASSFYRLTGELFF
>TRBV19|.|TRBJ1-2
CASSINGDNYGYTF
>TRBV5-5|few|TRBJ2-7
CASTLRGDGVGEQYF
>TRBV28|few|TRBJ2-7
CASSFLSYEQYF
>TRBV10-2|.|TRBJ1-1
CASRPQGVAFF
>TRBV18|.|TRBJ2-7
CASLTSGSNEQYF
>TRBV4-3|once|TRBJ1-6
CASSQEAGPSSYNSPLHF
>TRBV6-5|.|TRBJ2-1
CASSSISSGRASEQFF
>TRBV29-1|.|TRBJ1-1
CSVDRGRDTEAFF
>TRBV7-9|.|TRBJ2-7
CASSPRDLYEQYF
>TRBV29-1|.|TRBJ2-3
CSVERVNVGTDTQYF
>TRBV5-1|.|TRBJ2-2
CASTSGTGYTGELFF
>TRBV5-4|.|TRBJ2-1
CASSRGKGDEQFF
>TRBV9|.|TRBJ1-2
CASSVGNGSNYGYTF
>TRBV7-3|.|TRBJ2-7
CASSPDRAEQYF
>TRBV30|.|TRBJ1-4
CAWSLGEGLEKLFF
>TRBV27|.|TRBJ2-1
CASSPQAGGINEQFF
>TRBV4-3|.|TRBJ1-5
CASSQDTAGRGNQPQHF
>TRBV2|.|TRBJ1-3
CASSSDRGNTIYF
>TRBV7-9|.|TRBJ2-7
CASSSRDRGHEQYF